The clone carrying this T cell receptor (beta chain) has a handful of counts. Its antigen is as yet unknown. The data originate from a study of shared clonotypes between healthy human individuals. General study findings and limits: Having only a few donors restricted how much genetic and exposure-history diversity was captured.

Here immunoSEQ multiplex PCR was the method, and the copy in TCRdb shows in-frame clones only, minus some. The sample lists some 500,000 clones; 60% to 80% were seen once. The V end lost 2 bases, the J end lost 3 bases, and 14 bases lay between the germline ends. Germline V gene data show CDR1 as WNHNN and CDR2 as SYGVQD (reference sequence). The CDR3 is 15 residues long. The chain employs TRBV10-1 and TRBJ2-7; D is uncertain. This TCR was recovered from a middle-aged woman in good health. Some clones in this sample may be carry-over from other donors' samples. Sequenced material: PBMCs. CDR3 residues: CASSESPMGNYEQYF. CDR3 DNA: TGCGCCAGCAGTGAGAGCCCTATGGGGAACTACGAGCAGTACTTC.